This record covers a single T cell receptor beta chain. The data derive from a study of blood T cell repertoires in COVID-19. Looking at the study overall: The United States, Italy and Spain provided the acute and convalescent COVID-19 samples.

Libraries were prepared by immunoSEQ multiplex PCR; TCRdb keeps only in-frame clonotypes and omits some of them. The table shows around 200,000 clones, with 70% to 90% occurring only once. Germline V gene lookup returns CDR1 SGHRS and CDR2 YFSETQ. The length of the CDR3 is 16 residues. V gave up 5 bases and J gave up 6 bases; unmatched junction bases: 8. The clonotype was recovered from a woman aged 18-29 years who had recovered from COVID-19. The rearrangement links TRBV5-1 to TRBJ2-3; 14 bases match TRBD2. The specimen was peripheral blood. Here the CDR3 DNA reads TGCGCCAGCAGTCGACTAGCGGGAGGGGGATTGGATACGCAGTATTTT. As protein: CASSRLAGGGLDTQYF.